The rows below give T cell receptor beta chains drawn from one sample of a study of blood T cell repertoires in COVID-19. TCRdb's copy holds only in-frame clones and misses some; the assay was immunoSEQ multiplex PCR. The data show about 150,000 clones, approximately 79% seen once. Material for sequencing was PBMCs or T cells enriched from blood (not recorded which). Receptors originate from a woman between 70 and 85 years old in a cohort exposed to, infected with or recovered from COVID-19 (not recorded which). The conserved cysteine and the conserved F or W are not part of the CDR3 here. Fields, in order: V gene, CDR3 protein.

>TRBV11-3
ASSPSWGGGANVLT
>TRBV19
ASSSSTGESSGNTIY
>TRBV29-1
SAGDETGYT
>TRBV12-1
ASSVDREQSYNEQF
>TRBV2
ASSDGGNQPQH
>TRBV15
ATSRDFRRGPWEPQH
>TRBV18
ASSPGHEGTEAF
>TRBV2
ARQGRVAGGRSYNEQF
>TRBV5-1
ASSFPGRADTEAF
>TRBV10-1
ASSDSGTGGSEQY
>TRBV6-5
ASSPDRFYSPLH
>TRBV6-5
ASSPAAATDTQY
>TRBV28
ASTLGQGFRQPQH
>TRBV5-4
ASSSTPEGSYGYT
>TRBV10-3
AISESKGREGDPPQH
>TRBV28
ASSGTAGGYGYT
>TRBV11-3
ATRMTGSYEQY
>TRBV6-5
ASRLGLAGVYEQY
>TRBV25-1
ASSDPTRAQGINGQF
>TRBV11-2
ASSRVWGVLRRQY
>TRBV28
ASSEGTGAQPQH
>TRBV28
ASSFLLAGVNEQF
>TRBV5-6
ASSFGVRTDTQY
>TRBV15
ALPRGTYEQY
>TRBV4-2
ASSPGAGGDTEAF
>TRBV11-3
ASSLDPDTEAF
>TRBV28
ASSFSGILTYGYT
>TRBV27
ASTPLDAGASNEQF
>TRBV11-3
ASSYGGTGVYNEQF
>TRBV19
ASSIRAGGPSTDTQY
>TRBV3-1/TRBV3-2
ASSQGPTGGAAGNTIY
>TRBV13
ASSPTVGLDEDTQY
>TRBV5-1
ASSLPEQGRVAEAF
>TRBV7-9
ASSLTEGGDQPQH
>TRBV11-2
ASTWGLGYNEQF
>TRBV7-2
ASSFTGGAGEQY
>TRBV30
AWSAGDHLLLRSPLH
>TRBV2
ASSMTGTGSGYT
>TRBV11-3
ASSLQGWNTEAF
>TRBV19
ASSPTVLQETQY
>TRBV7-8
ASSLGASGASYNEQF
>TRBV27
ASRSSGVEKLF
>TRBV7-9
ASSFQGADTGELF
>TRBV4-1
ASSQDRGLNNSPLH